The 9 T cell receptor beta chains listed next were all sequenced from one sample in a study of regulatory T cells in long-lasting Graves disease. Time point of the sample: newly diagnosed GD, antithyroid drugs for less than 3 months. After RNA was extracted from PBMCs, the TCR library was made from it. iRepertoire HTBI primers and Arm-PCR of CDR3 regions built TCR beta libraries. TCRdb re-analysed the multiplex PCR reads in MiXCR, keeping a single row per CDR3 protein. The table shows 560,000 or so distinct CDR3 sequences, with 15% to 20% occurring only once. The sample was also reused in another study, on T cells in Graves' hyperthyroidism and ophthalmopathy.

Sequences were derived from peripheral blood mononuclear cells (PBMCs), sampled at new diagnosis, from a patient treated with antithyroid drugs. The receptors here all came from a man younger than 35 with Graves disease.

This clonotype was detected only a few times. The chain is built from TRBV2 and TRBJ1-6; D might be TRBD1 (5 bases). The CDR3 has 12 residues. V lost 6 bases and J 9 bases, leaving 9 bases between the germline ends. Germline lookup yields CDR1 SNHLY and CDR2 FYNNEI. CDR3 residues: CASRVGGSPLHF. CDR3 in DNA: TGTGCCAGCAGGGTTGGGGGTTCACCCCTCCACTTT. Supplemented by reference TRBV2 and TRBJ1-6, the full variable domain reads EPEVTQTPSHQVTQMGQEVILRCVPISNHLYFYWYRQILGQKVEFLVSFYNNEISEKSEIFDDQFSVERPDGSNFTLKIRSTKLEDSAMYFCASRVGGSPLHFGNGTRLTVT.

The chain combines TRBV29-1 with TRBJ2-1; 8 bases are shared with TRBD1. Trimming took 5 bases from V and 4 from J; bases not matched to a gene: 13. The CDR3 contains 16 residues. CDR1 is SQVTM and CDR2 is ANQGSEA in the germline V gene. The CDR3: CSVYDTRGRKYNEQFF. DNA for the CDR3: TGCAGCGTTTACGACACCAGGGGGCGTAAATACAATGAGCAGTTCTTC.

The table lists this clonotype with many counts. The chain uses TRBV6-2 or TRBV6-3 and TRBJ2-3, with D unclear. Per the germline V gene, CDR1 is MNHEY and CDR2 is SVGEGT. The CDR3 spans 14 residues. With 4 bases removed from V and 1 base from J, the gap between germline ends came to 9 bases. The CDR3 region has the DNA TGTGCCAGCAGTTCGGACCTTGGCACAGATACGCAGTATTTT. Encoded protein: CASSSDLGTDTQYF.

Of note for this clonotype: This may be a read error: a much more frequent sequence differs by one nucleotide. The chain has TRBV20-1 and TRBJ2-1; 9 positions agree with TRBD1. The CDR3 contains 13 residues. CDR1 is DFQATT, CDR2 SNEGSKA, per germline (reference sequence). The CDR3 spells CSAPGTGHNEQLF. The DNA of the CDR3 is TGCAGTGCTCCCGGGACAGGGCACAATGAGCAGCTCTTC.

This clonotype was observed a few times. This rearrangement joins TRBV7-8 to TRBJ1-4, with 9 bases aligning to TRBD1. This CDR3 spans 14 amino acids. Unmatched junction bases numbered 4, after V lost 3 bases and J lost 8 bases. Germline values: CDR1 SGHVS, CDR2 FQNEAQ. Here the CDR3 reads CASSFGTGREKLFF. Written as DNA, the CDR3 is TGTGCCAGCAGCTTTGGGACAGGGAGAGAAAAACTGTTTTTT. Based on the CDR3 plus reference TRBV7-8 and TRBJ1-4, the full variable domain is GAGVSQSPRYKVAKRGQDVALRCDPISGHVSLFWYQQALGQGPEFLTYFQNEAQLDKSGLPSDRFFAERPEGSVSTLKIQRTQQEDSAVYLCASSFGTGREKLFFGSGTQLSVL.

As concerns this clonotype: A read error is possible here, since a much larger clone lies one base away. The rearrangement uses TRBV15 and TRBJ2-3; 7 positions agree with TRBD1. This CDR3 has 17 residues. CDR1 and CDR2 (germline): LNHNV, YYDKDF (reference sequence). This chain's CDR3 is CATSRTALGQPNNEQSF. CDR3 coding DNA: TGTGCCACCAGCAGGACCGCTTTGGGACAGCCGAACAATGAGCAGTCCTTC. Full variable domain (missing parts from reference TRBV15 and TRBJ2-3): DAMVIQNPRYQVTQFGKPVTLSCSQTLNHNVMYWYQQKSSQAPKLLFHYYDKDFNNEADTPDNFQSRRPNTSFCFLDIRSPGLGDTAMYLCATSRTALGQPNNEQSFGPGTRLTVL.

About this clonotype itself: This sequence is one base from a far larger clone and is likely a read error. CDR3 in amino acids: CASSQGVSTEAFF. CDR3 DNA: TGTGCCAGCAGTCAGGGCGTGAGCACTGAAGCTTTCTTT. V is TRBV7-2 and J is TRBJ1-1; possible D gene TRBD1, 5 bases. Trimming took 6 bases from V and 4 from J, leaving 12 bases between them. The CDR3 is 13 amino acids. The germline gives CDR1 SGHTA, CDR2 FQGNSA.

This clonotype has more than one count but fewer than ten. The gene calls are TRBV4-1 and TRBJ2-5, with 10 bases aligning to TRBD2. Trimming removed 0 bases from V and 3 bases from J; junction bases left unmatched: 10. Germline V lookup: CDR1 MGHRA, CDR2 YSYEKL. The CDR3 has 18 residues. CDR3 sequence (DNA): TGCGCCAGCAGCCAAGATTCCCTGACTAGCGGGCGGGAAGAGACCCAGTACTTC. Translating it yields CASSQDSLTSGREETQYF.

This clonotype was recorded many times. The CDR3 loop reads CASSEGSQSYEQYF. The CDR3 DNA sequence: TGTGCCAGCAGTGAAGGGTCACAGTCCTACGAGCAGTACTTC. The chain couples TRBV6-1 to TRBJ2-7, with unresolved D. The CDR3 runs to 14 residues. The V end lost 1 base, the J end lost 1 base, and 8 bases lay between the germline ends. Per the germline V gene, CDR1 is MNHNS and CDR2 is SASEGT.